The rows below give T cell receptor beta chains drawn from one sample of a study of beta chain features in type 1 diabetes. The data were produced by immunoSEQ multiplex PCR, yet TCRdb's version contains in-frame clones alone and is incomplete. The table records 550,000 to 850,000 clones, around an eighth of them present only once. The specimen was naive CD4+ T cells from blood. Receptors were obtained from a man aged 18 to 35 with type 1 diabetes. Both conserved end residues are part of each CDR3. D genes are given only for firm matches. Some rows mark clone size as missing; the rest say once, few, many or name a class of expanded clone.

D: TRBD1
V: TRBV7-7
size: few
J: TRBJ1-4
DNA: TGTGCCAGCAGCAGACAGGGTAATGAAAAACTGTTTTTT
CDR3: CASSRQGNEKLFF

D: .
V: TRBV10-1
size: few
J: TRBJ1-1
DNA: TGCGCCAGCAGTTCCCATGGGGAAGGGCGGAACACTGAAGCTTTCTTT
CDR3: CASSSHGEGRNTEAFF

D: TRBD2
V: TRBV5-1
size: .
J: TRBJ2-3
DNA: TGCGCCAGCAGCGCCGCTGGGGGACTAGTCACAGATACGCAGTATTTT
CDR3: CASSAAGGLVTDTQYF

D: .
V: TRBV5-1
size: .
J: TRBJ2-7
DNA: TGCGCCAGCAGCTTGCTTACAGGCACGTACGAGCAGTACTTC
CDR3: CASSLLTGTYEQYF

D: TRBD1
V: TRBV25-1
size: .
J: TRBJ2-5
DNA: TGTGCCAGCGGACGACAGGGTACGGAGACCCAGTACTTC
CDR3: CASGRQGTETQYF

D: .
V: TRBV30
size: few
J: TRBJ1-1
DNA: TGTGCCTGGACCCCCCGTGGGACTGAAGCTTTCTTT
CDR3: CAWTPRGTEAFF

D: .
V: TRBV7-2
size: few
J: TRBJ2-1
DNA: TGTGCCAGCAGCGCGACTCCAGGGACCAATGAGCAGTTCTTC
CDR3: CASSATPGTNEQFF

D: .
V: TRBV7-9
size: few
J: TRBJ2-1
DNA: TGTGCCAGCAGCTCCAAGGGGGAGACACCTGGACTCCAGGAGCAGTTCTTC
CDR3: CASSSKGETPGLQEQFF

D: .
V: TRBV6-6
size: .
J: TRBJ2-3
DNA: TGTGCCAGCAGTTACCGGAATACGCAGTATTTT
CDR3: CASSYRNTQYF

D: .
V: TRBV30
size: .
J: TRBJ2-7
DNA: TGTGCCTGGAGACAGGGCTCCTACGAGCAGTACTTC
CDR3: CAWRQGSYEQYF

D: TRBD1
V: TRBV19
size: .
J: TRBJ1-2
DNA: TGTGCCAGTAGTTTGCTCGGGACAGCCGAATATGGCTACACCTTC
CDR3: CASSLLGTAEYGYTF

D: TRBD1
V: TRBV6-1
size: few
J: TRBJ1-4
DNA: TGTGCCAGCACGACAGGGGCGACTAATGAAAAACTGTTTTTT
CDR3: CASTTGATNEKLFF

D: .
V: TRBV6-1
size: few
J: TRBJ2-5
DNA: TGTGCCAGCGGTAGCTCCGGGACGTCCCAAGAGACCCAGTACTTC
CDR3: CASGSSGTSQETQYF